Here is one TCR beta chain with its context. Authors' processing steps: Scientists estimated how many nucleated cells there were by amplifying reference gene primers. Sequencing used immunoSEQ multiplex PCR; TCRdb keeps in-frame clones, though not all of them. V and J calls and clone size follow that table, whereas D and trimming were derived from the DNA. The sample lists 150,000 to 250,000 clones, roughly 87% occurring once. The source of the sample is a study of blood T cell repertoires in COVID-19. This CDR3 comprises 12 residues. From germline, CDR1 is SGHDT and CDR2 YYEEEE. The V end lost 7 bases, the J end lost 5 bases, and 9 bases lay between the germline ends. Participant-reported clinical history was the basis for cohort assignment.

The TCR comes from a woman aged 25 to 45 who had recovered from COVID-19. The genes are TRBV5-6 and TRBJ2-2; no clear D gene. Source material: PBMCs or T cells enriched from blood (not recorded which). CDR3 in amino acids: CASQQQTGELFF. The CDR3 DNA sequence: TGTGCCAGCCAACAACAGACCGGGGAGCTGTTTTTT.